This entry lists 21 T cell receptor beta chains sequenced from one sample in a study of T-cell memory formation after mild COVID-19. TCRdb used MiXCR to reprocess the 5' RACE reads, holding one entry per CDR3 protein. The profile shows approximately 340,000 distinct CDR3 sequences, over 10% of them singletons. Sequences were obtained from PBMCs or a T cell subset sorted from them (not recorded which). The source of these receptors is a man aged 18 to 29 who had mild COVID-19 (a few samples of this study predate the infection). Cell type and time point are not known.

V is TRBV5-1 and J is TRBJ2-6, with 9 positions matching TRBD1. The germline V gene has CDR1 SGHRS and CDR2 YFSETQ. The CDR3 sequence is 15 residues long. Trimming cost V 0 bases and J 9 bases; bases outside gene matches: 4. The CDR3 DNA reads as TGCGCCAGCAGCTTGGGGGGACAGGGAGACAACGTCCTGACTTTC. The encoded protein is CASSLGGQGDNVLTF. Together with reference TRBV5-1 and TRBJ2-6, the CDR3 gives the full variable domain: KAGVTQTPRYLIKTRGQQVTLSCSPISGHRSVSWYQQTPGQGLQFLFEYFSETQRNKGNFPGRFSGRQFSNSRSEMNVSTLELGDSALYLCASSLGGQGDNVLTFGAGSRLTVL.

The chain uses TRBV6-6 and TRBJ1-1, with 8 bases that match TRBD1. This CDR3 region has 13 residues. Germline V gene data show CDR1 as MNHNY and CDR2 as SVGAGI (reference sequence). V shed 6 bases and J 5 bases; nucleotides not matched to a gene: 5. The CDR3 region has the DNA TGTGCCAGCAGATCAGGGGGCTATACTGAAGCTTTCTTT. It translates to CASRSGGYTEAFF.

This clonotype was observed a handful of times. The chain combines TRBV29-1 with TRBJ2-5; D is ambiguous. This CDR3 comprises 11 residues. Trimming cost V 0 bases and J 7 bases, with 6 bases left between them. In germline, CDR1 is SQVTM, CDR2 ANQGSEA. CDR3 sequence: CSVEEWGTQYF. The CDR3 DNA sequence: TGCAGCGTTGAAGAGTGGGGGACCCAGTACTTC.

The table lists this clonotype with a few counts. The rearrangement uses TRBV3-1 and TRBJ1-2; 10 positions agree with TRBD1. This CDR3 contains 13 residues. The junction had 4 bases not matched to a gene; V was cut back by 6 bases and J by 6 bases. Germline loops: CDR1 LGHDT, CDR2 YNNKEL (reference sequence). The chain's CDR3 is CASRSTGGNGYTF. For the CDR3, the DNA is TGTGCCAGCAGATCGACAGGGGGCAATGGCTACACCTTC.

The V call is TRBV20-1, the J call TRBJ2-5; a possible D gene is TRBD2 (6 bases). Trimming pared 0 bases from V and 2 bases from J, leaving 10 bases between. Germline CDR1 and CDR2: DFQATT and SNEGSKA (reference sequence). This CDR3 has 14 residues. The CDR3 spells CSARDWGLQETQYF. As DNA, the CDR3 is TGCAGTGCTAGAGATTGGGGACTGCAAGAGACCCAGTACTTC.

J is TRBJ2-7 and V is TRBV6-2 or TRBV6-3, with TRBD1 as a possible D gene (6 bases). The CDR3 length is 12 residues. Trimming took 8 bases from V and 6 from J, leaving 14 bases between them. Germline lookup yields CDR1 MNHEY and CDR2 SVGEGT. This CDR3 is CASSQGSGEQYV. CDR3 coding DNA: TGTGCCAGCTCTCAGGGGTCCGGCGAGCAGTACGTC.

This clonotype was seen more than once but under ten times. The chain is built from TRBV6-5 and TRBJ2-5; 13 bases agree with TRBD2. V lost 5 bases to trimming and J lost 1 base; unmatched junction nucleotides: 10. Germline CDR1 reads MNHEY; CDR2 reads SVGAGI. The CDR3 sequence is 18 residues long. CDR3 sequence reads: CASSMTSGGMWGQETQYF. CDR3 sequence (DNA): TGTGCCAGCAGTATGACTAGCGGGGGGATGTGGGGCCAAGAGACCCAGTACTTC.

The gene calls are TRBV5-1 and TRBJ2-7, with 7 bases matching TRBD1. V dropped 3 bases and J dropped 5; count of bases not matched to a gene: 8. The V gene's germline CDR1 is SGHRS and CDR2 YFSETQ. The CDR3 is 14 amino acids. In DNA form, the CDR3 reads TGCGCCAGCAGCTCAGGGGGAGTGTCGGACGAGCAGTACGTC. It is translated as CASSSGGVSDEQYV.

CDR3 nucleotides: TGTGCCAGCTCACCACCGTTGGTGTCCGAGCAGTACTTC. Amino acid sequence: CASSPPLVSEQYF. This sequence joins TRBV18 and TRBJ2-7, with no clear D. The CDR3 loop spans 13 amino acids. With 0 bases removed from V and 6 bases from J, the gap between germline ends came to 9 bases. Germline V gene data show CDR1 as KGHSH and CDR2 as LQKENI.

The CDR3 DNA reads as TGTGCCAGCAGCTTACCTGCGGTGGCCCCCGGGGAGCTGTTTTTT. It is translated as CASSLPAVAPGELFF. This chain links TRBV11-1 with TRBJ2-2; D is unclear. The CDR3 loop spans 15 amino acids. V was shortened by 2 bases and J by 6 bases, with 13 bases between the two germline ends. Germline values: CDR1 SGHAT, CDR2 FQDESV (reference sequence).

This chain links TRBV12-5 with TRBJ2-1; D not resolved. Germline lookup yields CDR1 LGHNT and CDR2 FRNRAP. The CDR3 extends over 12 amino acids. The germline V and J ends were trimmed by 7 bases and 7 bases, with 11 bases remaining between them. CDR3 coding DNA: TGTGCTAGTGCCACCGGTCGGAATGAGCAGTTCTTC. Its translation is CASATGRNEQFF.

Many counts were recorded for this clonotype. CDR3 residues: CASSYWVAGGSETQYF. The CDR3 region has the DNA TGTGCCAGCAGTTACTGGGTAGCGGGGGGGTCCGAGACCCAGTACTTC. V usage is TRBV6-5 and J usage is TRBJ2-5; TRBD2 agrees at 11 bases. Germline assignment: CDR1 MNHEY and CDR2 SVGAGI. After removal of 1 base from V and 5 bases from J, the junction contained 6 bases not matched to a gene. CDR3 size: 16 residues.

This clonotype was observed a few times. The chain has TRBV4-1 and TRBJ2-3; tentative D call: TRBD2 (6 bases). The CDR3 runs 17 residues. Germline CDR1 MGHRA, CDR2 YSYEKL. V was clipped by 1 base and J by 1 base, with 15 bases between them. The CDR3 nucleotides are TGCGCCAGCAGCCAAGTAGGAGGGCAGGCTCGCACAGATACGCAGTATTTT. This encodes CASSQVGGQARTDTQYF.

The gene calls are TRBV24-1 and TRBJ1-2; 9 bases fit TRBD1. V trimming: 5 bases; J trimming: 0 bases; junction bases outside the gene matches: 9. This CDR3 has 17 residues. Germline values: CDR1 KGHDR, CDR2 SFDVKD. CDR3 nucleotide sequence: TGTGCCACCAGTGCGGTACCGGGACAGGGCACTAACTATGGCTACACCTTC. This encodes CATSAVPGQGTNYGYTF.

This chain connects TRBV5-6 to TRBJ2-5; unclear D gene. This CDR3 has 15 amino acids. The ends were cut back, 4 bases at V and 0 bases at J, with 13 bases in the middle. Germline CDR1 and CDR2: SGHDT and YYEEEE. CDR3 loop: CASSPVGSYQETQYF. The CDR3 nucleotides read TGTGCCAGCAGCCCGGTGGGCTCCTACCAAGAGACCCAGTACTTC.

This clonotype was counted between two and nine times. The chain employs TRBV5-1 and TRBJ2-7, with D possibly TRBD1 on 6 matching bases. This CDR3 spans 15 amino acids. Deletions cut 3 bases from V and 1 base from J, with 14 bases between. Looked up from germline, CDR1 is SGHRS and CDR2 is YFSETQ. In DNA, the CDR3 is TGCGCCAGCAGCTCTCAAGTGACAGGTTCCTACGAGCAGTACTTC. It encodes CASSSQVTGSYEQYF.

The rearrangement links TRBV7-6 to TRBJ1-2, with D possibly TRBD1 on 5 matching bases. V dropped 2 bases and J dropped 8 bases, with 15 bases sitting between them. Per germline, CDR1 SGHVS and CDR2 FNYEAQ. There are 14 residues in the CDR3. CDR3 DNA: TGTGCCAGCAGCTTATCGCAGGGTCCGTTGGGCTACACCTTC. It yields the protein CASSLSQGPLGYTF.

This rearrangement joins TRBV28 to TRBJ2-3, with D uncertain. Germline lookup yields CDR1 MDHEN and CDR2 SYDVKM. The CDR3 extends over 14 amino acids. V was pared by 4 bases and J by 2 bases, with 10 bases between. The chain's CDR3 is CASSYPPLTDTQYF. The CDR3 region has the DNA TGTGCCAGCAGTTACCCTCCCCTCACAGATACGCAGTATTTT. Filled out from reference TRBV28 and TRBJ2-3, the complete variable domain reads DVKVTQSSRYLVKRTGEKVFLECVQDMDHENMFWYRQDPGLGLRLIYFSYDVKMKEKGDIPEGYSVSREKKERFSLILESASTNQTSMYLCASSYPPLTDTQYFGPGTRLTVL.

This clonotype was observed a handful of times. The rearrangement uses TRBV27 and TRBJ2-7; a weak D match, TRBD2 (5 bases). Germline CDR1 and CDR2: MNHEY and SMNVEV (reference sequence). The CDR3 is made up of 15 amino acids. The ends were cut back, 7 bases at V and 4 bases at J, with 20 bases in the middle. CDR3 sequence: CASKYTESGGYEQYF. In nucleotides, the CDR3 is TGTGCCAGCAAGTACACAGAAAGCGGTGGGTACGAGCAGTACTTC.

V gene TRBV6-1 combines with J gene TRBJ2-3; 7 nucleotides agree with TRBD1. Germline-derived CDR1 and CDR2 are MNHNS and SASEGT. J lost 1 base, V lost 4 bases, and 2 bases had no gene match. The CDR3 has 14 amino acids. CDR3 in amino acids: CASSGGTGTDTQYF. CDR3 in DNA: TGTGCCAGCAGTGGGGGGACAGGCACAGATACGCAGTATTTT.

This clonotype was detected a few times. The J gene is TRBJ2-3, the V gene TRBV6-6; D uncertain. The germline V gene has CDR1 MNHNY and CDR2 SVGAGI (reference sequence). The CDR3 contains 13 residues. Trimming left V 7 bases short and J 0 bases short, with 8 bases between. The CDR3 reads CASISDSTDTQYF. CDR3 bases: TGTGCCAGCATATCAGATAGCACAGATACGCAGTATTTT.